Listed below are T cell receptor beta chains from one sample, sequenced in a study of OX40 agonist ivuxolimab in advanced cancers. Generated by immunoSEQ multiplex PCR, the TCRdb table keeps only in-frame clones and is missing some. Of some 49,000 clones listed, approximately 81% are singletons. The sequencing used CD4+ or CD8+ T cells sorted from blood, collected in a trial of the OX40 agonist ivuxolimab. The receptor source for this set is an adult with an advanced solid tumor such as melanoma, head and neck, liver or kidney cancer. The CDR3 runs from the conserved cysteine through the conserved F or W. D genes are given only for firm matches. Rows give clone size only sometimes, using once, few, many, or a class for an expanded clone.

D	V	size	J	DNA	CDR3
.	TRBV4-2	.	TRBJ1-2	TGTGCCAGCAGCCAGTCGGGTCCGAGCTATGGCTACACCTTC	CASSQSGPSYGYTF
.	TRBV7-9	.	TRBJ1-5	TGTGCCAGCAGCCCCTCCGGGACCGAGCTTAATCAGCCCCAGCATTTT	CASSPSGTELNQPQHF
.	TRBV5-1	.	TRBJ1-1	TGCGCCAGCAGCCCAGGATCGAACACTGAAGCTTTCTTT	CASSPGSNTEAFF
.	TRBV27	.	TRBJ1-4	TGTGCCAGCAGTTCAACTAATGAAAAACTGTTTTTT	CASSSTNEKLFF
TRBD1	TRBV5-1	.	TRBJ2-5	TGCGCCAGCAGCGTCTCGGGACAGGGCGGAGAGACCCAGTACTTC	CASSVSGQGGETQYF
.	TRBV30	.	TRBJ2-1	TGTGCCTGGCTGGGCAATGAGCAGTTCTTC	CAWLGNEQFF
.	TRBV7-3	.	TRBJ1-2	TGTGCCAGCAGCCCAGCAGGGGCGCAGGGCTACACCTTC	CASSPAGAQGYTF
.	TRBV7-9	few	TRBJ1-2	TGTGCCAGCCATGGCCACTTCGATGGCTACACCTTC	CASHGHFDGYTF
TRBD1	TRBV6-6	.	TRBJ2-7	TGTGCCAGCAGGGGGGGACAGGAAAAGCCCTACGAGCAGTACTTC	CASRGGQEKPYEQYF
.	TRBV28	.	TRBJ1-1	TGTGCCAGCATAGGAGGCAGGCCGGAGGACACTGAAGCTTTCTTT	CASIGGRPEDTEAFF
.	TRBV2	.	TRBJ2-2	TGTGCCAGCAGGATTAGAAAACTCCCTGGGACCGGGGAGCTGTTTTTT	CASRIRKLPGTGELFF
.	TRBV19	.	TRBJ1-2	TGTGCCAGTATTCCCGGGACGGGATATGGCTACACCTTC	CASIPGTGYGYTF